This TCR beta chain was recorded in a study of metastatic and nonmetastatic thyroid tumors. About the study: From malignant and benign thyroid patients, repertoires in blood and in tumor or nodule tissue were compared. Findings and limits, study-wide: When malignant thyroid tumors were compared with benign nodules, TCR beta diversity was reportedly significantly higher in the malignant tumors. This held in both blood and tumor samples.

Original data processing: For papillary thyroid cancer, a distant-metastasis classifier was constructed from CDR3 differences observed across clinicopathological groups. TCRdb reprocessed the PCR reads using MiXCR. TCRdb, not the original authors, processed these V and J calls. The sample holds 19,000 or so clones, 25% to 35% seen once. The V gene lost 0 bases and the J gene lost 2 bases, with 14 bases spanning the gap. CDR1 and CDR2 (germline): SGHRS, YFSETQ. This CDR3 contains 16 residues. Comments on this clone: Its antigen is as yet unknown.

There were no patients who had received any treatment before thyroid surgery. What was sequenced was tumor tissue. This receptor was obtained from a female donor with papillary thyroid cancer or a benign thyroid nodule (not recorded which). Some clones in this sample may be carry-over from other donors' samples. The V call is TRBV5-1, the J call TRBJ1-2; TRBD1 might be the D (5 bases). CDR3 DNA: TGCGCCAGCAGCTTGGGCCTAGGGACGTTAAACTATGGCTACACCTTC. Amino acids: CASSLGLGTLNYGYTF.